By share, the clone carrying this T cell receptor (delta chain) counts as medium-sized. These data originate in a study of gamma-delta chains in newborns, infants, children. The overall study: Polyclonal expansion of innate γδ T cells after birth follows microbial exposure.

V lost 1 base and J 6 bases, leaving 21 bases between the germline ends. CDR1 and CDR2 from the germline V gene are TSWWSYY and QGS. The CDR3 length is 17 residues. TCRdb reanalysed the reads with CATT. The profile shows thousands of delta-chain clones, about 4.8% of them singletons. Sequenced: blood. V usage is TRDV1 and J usage is TRDJ1, with TRDD3 as a possible D gene (6 bases). The sequence was obtained from a child who was a newborn, infant or young child, either healthy, febrile or measles-vaccinated (not recorded which). CDR3 sequence reads: CALGERPGCTGTHKLIF. CDR3 coding DNA: TGTGCTCTTGGGGAACGTCCCGGGTGTACTGGGACTCATAAACTCATCTTT.